This is a list of T cell receptor beta chains from one sample in a study of T cells in Graves' hyperthyroidism and ophthalmopathy. TCRdb re-called the multiplex PCR reads through MiXCR, storing one row per CDR3 protein. The data show some 600,000 distinct CDR3 sequences, 11% to 15% seen once. The sequenced sample was blood. These receptors were obtained from a woman in her twenties or thirties with Graves' hyperthyroidism that later progressed to Graves' ophthalmopathy. Each CDR3 is given with its conserved first and last residue. The order of the fields is J gene, V gene, D gene, CDR3 protein. D genes are given only for firm matches.

TRBJ2-7 TRBV7-2 NA CASSLRGSDKSEQYF
TRBJ2-1 TRBV27 TRBD2 CASSLLAGAHNEQFF
TRBJ1-1 TRBV27 TRBD1 CASSSGGTEAFF
TRBJ2-7 TRBV7-6 NA CASSLGSGPEQYF
TRBJ1-4 TRBV30 TRBD1 CASTQGAQQSEKLFF
TRBJ2-3 TRBV5-1 TRBD2 CASSLLLAGGGTDTQYF
TRBJ1-2 TRBV30 NA CAWSAGSGGYTF
TRBJ2-7 TRBV4-3 TRBD1 CASSQEGQGDEQYF
TRBJ1-2 TRBV7-9 NA CASSLGGVDYGYTF
TRBJ2-2 TRBV28 TRBD1 CASSMAGTGSAGELFF
TRBJ2-7 TRBV6-1 NA CASLRDLAGYEQYF
TRBJ2-3 TRBV12-3/TRBV12-4 TRBD2 CASTPPAGGRSTDTQYF
TRBJ1-1 TRBV28 TRBD1 CASSRIDGQGTSEAFF
TRBJ1-5 TRBV12-3/TRBV12-4 TRBD1 CASSFRDRGDQPQHF
TRBJ1-4 TRBV30 TRBD1 CAWAGQGYEKLFF
TRBJ2-5 TRBV7-3 NA CASSRPGEETQYF
TRBJ2-7 TRBV7-9 NA CASSFARRQGGWEQYF
TRBJ2-7 TRBV24-1 NA CATSDPKDGVGEQYF
TRBJ2-3 TRBV15 TRBD1 CATSRRDRTTDTQYF
TRBJ1-1 TRBV6-1 NA CASREYNTEAFF
TRBJ2-7 TRBV15 NA CATLAAPSYEQYF
TRBJ1-1 TRBV7-2 NA CASSLGGGALFF
TRBJ2-4 TRBV20-1 TRBD2 CSAASLAELAKNIQYF
TRBJ2-5 TRBV5-8 NA CASSLHRGTQYF
TRBJ1-1 TRBV7-3 NA CASSQGGLNTEAFF
TRBJ2-7 TRBV28 NA CASSLGGGREIYEQYF
TRBJ2-3 TRBV29-1 NA CSTPGRLTDTQYF
TRBJ2-1 TRBV7-2 TRBD1 CASSRTGYRYNEQFF
TRBJ2-3 TRBV28 NA CASGETADTQYF
TRBJ2-1 TRBV11-1 NA CASSPSGGEQFF
TRBJ2-5 TRBV20-1 TRBD2 CSARPGGGTQYF
TRBJ1-5 TRBV7-9 NA CASSLDTAPNQPQHF
TRBJ2-5 TRBV11-2 NA CASSLGTNQETQYF
TRBJ1-1 TRBV30 NA CACPTVEAFF
TRBJ2-3 TRBV7-2 NA CASSLRSSATDTQYF
TRBJ1-2 TRBV12-3/TRBV12-4 NA CASRPWSEGDGYTF
TRBJ2-7 TRBV3-1 NA CASSPGHLYEQYF
TRBJ1-4 TRBV2 NA CASGQQATNEKLFF
TRBJ2-7 TRBV20-1 NA CSGNFGYEQYF
TRBJ2-1 TRBV20-1 NA CSARDPGSGYEQFF
TRBJ1-2 TRBV9 TRBD1 CASSESGRTGYGYTF
TRBJ2-3 TRBV30 NA CAWSVGPGSTDTQYF
TRBJ1-2 TRBV2 NA CASKGLGGSGYTF
TRBJ2-7 TRBV11-2 NA CASGPLNALYKQYF
TRBJ1-1 TRBV20-1 NA CSAQSGERSTEAFF
TRBJ1-5 TRBV19 TRBD1 CASSRTGINQPQHF
TRBJ1-2 TRBV28 NA CASRTGRNYGYTF
TRBJ2-7 TRBV20-1 TRBD1 CSATDRDKAYEQYF
TRBJ2-1 TRBV5-1 NA CASSLGGGEYNEQFF
TRBJ2-5 TRBV30 TRBD2 CAWSPLADTQETQYF
TRBJ2-1 TRBV12-3/TRBV12-4 TRBD2 CASLNRASGRDYNEQFF
TRBJ1-1 TRBV6-1 NA CASTPPGHQNTEAFF
TRBJ2-1 TRBV19 TRBD2 CASTPGAGGRGYNEQFF
TRBJ1-2 TRBV27 NA CASSLVLGFGGYTF